These T cell receptor beta chains were read from a single sample in a study of cytomegalovirus exposure and HLA in healthy donors. TCRdb's table, derived via immunoSEQ multiplex PCR, lists solely in-frame clones and lacks some. The top ten clones hold almost 0.9% of a sample with approximately 97,000 clones, about 95% of them seen once. Sequenced material: PBMCs. The origin of the receptors is a woman aged 18-29 years in good health and CMV-seronegative. CDR3s leave out the opening cysteine and the closing phenylalanine or tryptophan.

>TRBV25-1|TRBJ2-3
ASSPRDRATDTQY
>TRBV9|TRBJ1-2
ASSSDTYYGYT
>TRBV5-1|TRBJ1-1
ASSLVAGEAF
>TRBV9|TRBJ1-2
ASSDSLPGQGSYGYT
>TRBV19|TRBJ2-1
ASSMSWGAVGEQF
>TRBV7-7|TRBJ1-4
ASSPAGAPGEKLF
>TRBV30|TRBJ1-1
ACDRGSTEAF
>TRBV19|TRBJ1-3
ASTYWTGSSGNTIY
>TRBV19|TRBJ2-1
ASRSGTSGGNEQF
>TRBV2|TRBJ1-6
ASSDDGQGWTSPLH
>TRBV9|TRBJ2-5
ASSVAGGGTQY
>TRBV19|TRBJ2-7
ASSLWGLAGGPYEQY
>TRBV30|TRBJ1-2
AWSVDSLPFYGYT
>TRBV7-2|TRBJ2-7
ASSSGRGYEQY
>TRBV10-3|TRBJ2-2
AIQGTGELF
>TRBV19|TRBJ1-2
ASASPERTYGYT
>TRBV29-1|TRBJ1-1
SVEDLAGVSPNTEAF
>TRBV30|TRBJ2-3
AWTHPVAGSTDTQY
>TRBV18|TRBJ2-3
ASSLRDMGQGGDTQY
>TRBV7-9|TRBJ2-5
ASSPPQGGAAETQY
>TRBV6-1|TRBJ2-3
ASSEFSGGKDTQY
>TRBV27|TRBJ2-1
ASSASYEQF
>TRBV4-1|TRBJ1-5
ASSLSQPQH
>TRBV6-1|TRBJ2-3
ASRPSWGTDTQY
>TRBV5-1|TRBJ1-2
ASSFGQGDYGYT
>TRBV9|TRBJ1-2
ASSVGVEGANYGYT
>TRBV10-3|TRBJ1-2
AISGQGISDGYT
>TRBV27|TRBJ2-1
ASSLSGRFEQF
>TRBV29-1|TRBJ2-7
SVTSGGSYEQY
>TRBV7-2|TRBJ2-7
ASGGTGLYEQY
>TRBV4-2|TRBJ2-1
ASSHSSGQVENEQF
>TRBV18|TRBJ1-3
ASSPGETGNTIY
>TRBV15|TRBJ1-2
ATSRDRSGFYGYT
>TRBV30|TRBJ2-5
ACSPGTGRETQY
>TRBV10-1|TRBJ2-7
ASSGTGSSYEQY
>TRBV4-3|TRBJ2-3
ASSRGLAGVTDTQY
>TRBV10-3|TRBJ1-1
AISGGDRTEAF
>TRBV9|TRBJ2-7
ASSVGDRSYEQY
>TRBV27|TRBJ1-5
ASSPRFGPNQPQH
>TRBV27|TRBJ2-7
ASSPSGSDEQY
>TRBV7-8|TRBJ1-3
ASSLAGVKNTIY
>TRBV7-2|TRBJ2-7
ASSATSGSSYEQY
>TRBV5-1|TRBJ2-3
ASSLGTSTDTQY
>TRBV27|TRBJ1-1
ASSRDGGLATEAF